Given below is one T cell receptor (beta chain) in context. This clonotype was seen at least ten times. The antigen this receptor binds is unknown. Per-base quality was not reported, and no clone a single base away is much larger than it. The data are from a study of T-cell reconstitution after alpha-beta-depleted transplantation in children (TCRdb year 2016). Describing the broader study: T-cell immune reconstitution after TCRalphabeta/CD19-depleted allogeneic hematopoietic cell transplantation in children was quantitatively tracked in the study by means of TCR repertoire profiling.

Results the study describes overall, beyond this receptor: In some patients, the high TCRbeta diversity seen at day 60 was put down to recipient T cells and intrathymic progenitors that had survived conditioning. Apparently early alphabetaT-cell count recovery about two months after transplant reportedly relied on only several hundred rapidly expanded clones derived from non-depleted graft cells. Over subsequent months, a decline in hyperexpanded clone frequencies was noted, and after one year, T-cell counts and TCRbeta diversity were mostly ascribed to newly produced T cells.

The sample's treatment or condition, from its label and the paper: allogeneic hematopoietic cell transplantation with graft depleted of TCRalphabeta T cells and CD19 B cells. The transplant recipients were children given TCRalphabeta/CD19-depleted allogeneic hematopoietic cell grafts. Preparation of the library involved PCR. Data came from an Illumina HiSeq 2500. Molecular barcoding was employed in the preparation of TCR libraries, with unique molecular identifiers being used to normalize TCRbeta repertoire quantification. TCRdb itself trimmed the public reads at Q25 with fastp, ran MiXCR and retained productive beta chains. Entries are consolidated by CDR3 protein sequence, retaining the most common genes and DNA. The sample table holds some 150,000 distinct CDR3 sequences, of which 8.8% were seen once. The leading ten clones occupy 18% of the sample. At the junction V is shortened by 0 bases and J by 1 base, with 12 bases in between. Reading the germline V gene (reference sequence) gives CDR1 LNHNV and CDR2 YYDKDF. The CDR3 measures 16 amino acids from cysteine to phenylalanine. The kept DNA is CDR3 alone, 48 bases in frame from the first base.

The V gene is TRBV15 and the J gene is TRBJ2-5, with TRBD1 perhaps the D gene, on 6 matching bases. This TCR was recovered from a female patient between 2 and 15 years old who had a stem cell transplant for congenital amegakaryocytic thrombocytopenia, so the T cells may come from the graft donor. The input for sequencing was PBMCs, mostly from graft donor cells, taken 180 days after TCRalphabeta/CD19-depleted stem cell transplant. Read as DNA, the sequence is TGTGCCACCAGCAGAGATAAGTCAGGGGTCCAAGAGACCCAGTACTTC. Its amino acids are CATSRDKSGVQETQYF.